This TCR beta chain was documented in a study of tumor-infiltrating lymphocytes in primary liver carcinoma. Across the whole study: Spanning 4.2 to 10 cm, the tumors were T1-T3 N0M0. Study-level findings and limits: Tumors had a top-250-clone fraction that was significantly higher than blood (p = 0.039). For tumor-adjacent and tumor-blood pairs, overlap was less than that seen for tumor region pairs.

From germline, CDR1 is SGHAT and CDR2 FQNNGV. With V trimmed by 7 bases and J by 8 bases, 10 bases remained unmatched. This CDR3 has 17 amino acids. Co-extraction of RNA and DNA was performed on about 19-32 mg of unsorted bulk tissue. Regarding this clonotype: What it binds is not known.

Total RNA amounting to around 530 ng was the source from which TCR beta cDNA was made with a constant-region primer. Construction of TCR beta libraries relied on three successive nested multiplex PCR rounds employing slightly modified ARM-PCR. Two initial PCR rounds of around 10 cycles each paired TRBV1-TRBV30 forward primers with a C-beta reverse primer. TCRdb analysed the multiplex PCR reads with MiXCR anew, one entry per CDR3 protein. The sample yields 25,000 to 35,000 distinct CDR3 sequences, approximately 80% seen once. The clonotype comes from a man aged 35 to 55 with primary liver carcinoma and hepatitis B virus infection. Source material: liver tumor tissue from sampling region 5. Subset of the sample: tumor region T5, tumor centre. J is TRBJ2-6 and V is TRBV11-2; TRBD2 aligns across 14 bases. In DNA, the CDR3 is TGTGCCAGCACCCGACTAGCGGGGGGGCCTGGACCCAACGTCCTGACTTTC. Residues: CASTRLAGGPGPNVLTF.